The 7 T cell receptor beta chains below all came from one sample that was sequenced in a study of T cell changes during pregnancy in multiple sclerosis. Profiled with immunoSEQ multiplex PCR; TCRdb holds only in-frame clones, not every one. Found here are some 41,000 clones, roughly 88% of them singletons; the top ten hold about 1.5%. Sequencing input: PBMCs (not recorded whether the cells were cultured). Receptor source: a female donor with multiple sclerosis, enrolled in a pregnancy study.

The J gene is TRBJ2-1, the V gene TRBV28; no clear D. The CDR3 contains 11 residues. The V end lost 1 base, the J end lost 7 bases, and 2 bases lay between the germline ends. The germline V gene has CDR1 MDHEN and CDR2 SYDVKM. CDR3 nucleotides: TGTGCCAGCAGTTTATTTAATGAGCAGTTCTTC. Its translation: CASSLFNEQFF. The full variable domain, in which reference TRBV28 and TRBJ2-1 provide the parts outside the CDR3, is DVKVTQSSRYLVKRTGEKVFLECVQDMDHENMFWYRQDPGLGLRLIYFSYDVKMKEKGDIPEGYSVSREKKERFSLILESASTNQTSMYLCASSLFNEQFFGPGTRLTVL.

The gene calls are TRBV6-5 and TRBJ2-7, with 7 bases aligning to TRBD1. Germline V gene data show CDR1 as MNHEY and CDR2 as SVGAGI. The CDR3 covers 14 residues. After removal of 5 bases from V and 7 bases from J, the junction contained 11 bases not matched to a gene. The CDR3 reads CASSKTGVVREQYF. The CDR3 DNA sequence: TGTGCCAGCAGTAAAACAGGGGTTGTACGAGAGCAGTACTTC.

This clone was seen once. V is TRBV28 and J is TRBJ2-7; TRBD1 is a possible D gene (5 bases). Per germline, CDR1 MDHEN and CDR2 SYDVKM. The CDR3 has 16 amino acids. V was clipped by 6 bases and J by 0 bases, with 18 bases between them. The CDR3 DNA reads TGTGCCAGCAGCCTCGACAGACAAAGATTCTCCTACGAGCAGTACTTC. Translating gives CASSLDRQRFSYEQYF.

V usage is TRBV9 and J usage is TRBJ2-1; 9 positions match TRBD1. J gave up 4 bases and V 3 bases, and 8 bases lay outside the gene matches. Germline V gene sequence: CDR1 SGDLS, CDR2 YYNGEE. The CDR3 is made up of 16 amino acids. CDR3 bases: TGTGCCAGCAGCGCCGGAGGGGACAGGGTGTACAATGAGCAGTTCTTC. It codes for CASSAGGDRVYNEQFF. Combining the CDR3 with reference TRBV9 and TRBJ2-1 gives the whole variable domain DSGVTQTPKHLITATGQRVTLRCSPRSGDLSVYWYQQSLDQGLQFLIQYYNGEERAKGNILERFSAQQFPDLHSELNLSSLELGDSALYFCASSAGGDRVYNEQFFGPGTRLTVL.

The V gene is TRBV27, the J gene TRBJ2-7; 9 bases match TRBD1. This CDR3 contains 15 residues. Germline V gene lookup returns CDR1 MNHEY and CDR2 SMNVEV (reference sequence). V shed 5 bases, J shed 4 bases, and the junction held 9 bases outside the gene matches. The CDR3 loop reads CASSRSGTGSYEQYF. CDR3 DNA sequence: TGTGCCAGCAGTAGATCCGGGACAGGGTCTTACGAGCAGTACTTC.

The genes are TRBV6-5 and TRBJ2-1; 8 bases map to TRBD2. The V and J ends lost 6 bases and 7 bases, in that order; junction bases with no gene match: 5. The CDR3 totals 13 residues. The germline CDR1 and CDR2 sequences are MNHEY and SVGAGI. The DNA for the CDR3 is TGTGCCAGCAGGCTAGCGGGTAGAAATGAGCAGTTCTTC. It specifies CASRLAGRNEQFF.

V usage is TRBV19 and J usage is TRBJ2-1; 10 bases map to TRBD1. CDR3 length equals 18 residues. Germline loops: CDR1 LNHDA, CDR2 SQIVND (reference sequence). V lost 3 bases to trimming and J lost 10 bases; unmatched junction nucleotides: 18. The chain's CDR3 is CASSIWTGGGTGLSEQFF. Here the CDR3 DNA reads TGTGCCAGTAGTATTTGGACAGGGGGTGGAACCGGGTTGAGCGAGCAGTTCTTC.